What follows describes a single TCR beta chain. What it binds is unknown. The germline V gene has CDR1 MNHEY and CDR2 SMNVEV (reference sequence). V shed 4 bases and J 9 bases; nucleotides not matched to a gene: 2. The CDR3 has 14 amino acids. This table comes from immunoSEQ multiplex PCR, and its TCRdb copy is limited to in-frame clones, with some not included. Here the sample spans roughly 120,000 clones, 90% to 95% being singletons. This sample is drawn from a study of T cell responses to AZD1222 COVID-19 vaccine. Study-level background: Doses given second, at about 4 or about 12 weeks, were pooled.

Notes on the study in general: Seropositive AZD1222 recipients at baseline numbered only five or six. In a largely white British group with more females than males, clonal diversity was possibly underestimated. Elevations in Spike-specific TCR breadth and depth followed administration of two AZD1222 doses.

The clonotype was recovered from an adult in good health. This chain links TRBV27 with TRBJ1-6; TRBD1 agrees at 11 bases. The input for sequencing was peripheral blood, taken on day 0 of AZD1222 vaccination. The CDR3 DNA reads TGTGCCAGCAGTTGGGACAGGGGGGGTTCACCCCTCCACTTT. Its protein is CASSWDRGGSPLHF.